These T cell receptor beta chains were read from a single sample in a study of T cell changes during pregnancy in multiple sclerosis. TCRdb's table, derived via immunoSEQ multiplex PCR, lists solely in-frame clones and lacks some. The sample has 47,000 or so clones, 70% to 90% seen once. The specimen was peripheral blood, collected in the first trimester of pregnancy. These receptors were taken from a female donor with multiple sclerosis, enrolled in a pregnancy study. Each CDR3 is given with its conserved first and last residue. A D gene is named only where the DNA matches it firmly. Not every row has a clone size; where given, it reads once, few, many or a size class.

abundance: NA
v_gene: TRBV19
d_gene: NA
j_gene: TRBJ1-2
CDR3aa: CASSPTGPSDYGYTF
CDR3nt: TGTGCCAGTAGCCCTACAGGGCCCTCAGACTATGGCTACACCTTC

abundance: once
v_gene: TRBV6-6
d_gene: TRBD1
j_gene: TRBJ1-1
CDR3aa: CASRSDRGGGLTEAFF
CDR3nt: TGTGCCAGCAGGTCAGACAGGGGGGGAGGCCTCACTGAAGCTTTCTTT

abundance: NA
v_gene: TRBV6-5
d_gene: NA
j_gene: TRBJ1-4
CDR3aa: CASRRTLNEKLFF
CDR3nt: TGTGCCAGCAGAAGGACACTTAATGAAAAACTGTTTTTT

abundance: NA
v_gene: TRBV30
d_gene: TRBD1
j_gene: TRBJ1-1
CDR3aa: CAWSLKGGYAEAFF
CDR3nt: TGTGCCTGGAGTCTCAAAGGGGGCTACGCTGAAGCTTTCTTT

abundance: NA
v_gene: TRBV6-5
d_gene: TRBD2
j_gene: TRBJ2-7
CDR3aa: CAARETSRGIEQYF
CDR3nt: TGTGCCGCCCGGGAGACTAGCCGGGGGATCGAGCAGTACTTC

abundance: NA
v_gene: TRBV5-1
d_gene: NA
j_gene: TRBJ2-5
CDR3aa: CASSRGTSPPQETQYF
CDR3nt: TGCGCCAGCAGCCGCGGGACTTCCCCTCCCCAAGAGACCCAGTACTTC

abundance: NA
v_gene: TRBV5-1
d_gene: TRBD1
j_gene: TRBJ2-2
CDR3aa: CASTTLTGATNTGELFF
CDR3nt: TGCGCCAGCACTACACTGACAGGGGCTACGAACACCGGGGAGCTGTTTTTT

abundance: NA
v_gene: TRBV6-4
d_gene: TRBD2
j_gene: TRBJ2-5
CDR3aa: CASSEVAGGQETQYF
CDR3nt: TGTGCCAGCAGTGAAGTAGCGGGGGGGCAAGAGACCCAGTACTTC

abundance: NA
v_gene: TRBV19
d_gene: TRBD1
j_gene: TRBJ1-6
CDR3aa: CASSPQGAGNSPLHF
CDR3nt: TGTGCCAGTAGTCCGCAGGGGGCAGGAAATTCACCCCTCCACTTT

abundance: NA
v_gene: TRBV4-3
d_gene: NA
j_gene: TRBJ2-7
CDR3aa: CASSQAQGFNYEQYF
CDR3nt: TGCGCCAGCAGCCAAGCTCAGGGGTTTAACTACGAGCAGTACTTC

abundance: once
v_gene: TRBV4-1
d_gene: NA
j_gene: TRBJ2-3
CDR3aa: CASRFTPGVPDTQYF
CDR3nt: TGCGCCAGCAGATTTACCCCGGGGGTCCCAGATACGCAGTATTTT

abundance: NA
v_gene: TRBV4-1
d_gene: NA
j_gene: TRBJ1-1
CDR3aa: CASRATGWREAFF
CDR3nt: TGCGCCAGCAGGGCTACAGGGTGGAGGGAAGCTTTCTTT

abundance: NA
v_gene: TRBV27
d_gene: TRBD1
j_gene: TRBJ1-2
CDR3aa: CASSLSQQGASPYGYTF
CDR3nt: TGTGCCAGCAGTTTATCGCAGCAGGGGGCCTCCCCCTATGGCTACACCTTC

abundance: NA
v_gene: TRBV11-2
d_gene: NA
j_gene: TRBJ1-1
CDR3aa: CASSSYTEAFF
CDR3nt: TGTGCCAGCAGCTCATACACTGAAGCTTTCTTT

abundance: NA
v_gene: TRBV6-1
d_gene: NA
j_gene: TRBJ1-1
CDR3aa: CASSADTGNTEAFF
CDR3nt: TGTGCCAGCAGTGCCGATACAGGGAACACTGAAGCTTTCTTT

abundance: NA
v_gene: TRBV28
d_gene: NA
j_gene: TRBJ1-2
CDR3aa: CASSSLPGDGGYTF
CDR3nt: TGTGCCAGCAGTTCCCTTCCGGGGGATGGTGGCTACACCTTC